The 9 T cell receptor beta chains in this list originate from one sample, sequenced in a study of patients and donors after allogeneic stem cell transplantation. From the RT-PCR reads, TCRdb called clonotypes with MiXCR, one entry per CDR3 protein. Among about 960,000 distinct CDR3 sequences listed, around 17% were seen once. Sequencing input: blood, either unsorted or a sorted T cell fraction (not recorded which). The receptors here all came from a human donor who was either an allogeneic HSCT recipient or a stem cell or donor lymphocyte infusion donor (not recorded which). It is not recorded whose cells these are; they may come from a transplant donor.

This clonotype was detected only a few times. The V and J genes are TRBV4-3 and TRBJ2-7; 11 bases are a match to TRBD2. The CDR3 runs to 20 residues. V lost 0 bases and J lost 3; bases outside the gene matches: 16. Germline lookup yields CDR1 LGHNA and CDR2 YSLEER. Written as DNA, the CDR3 is TGCGCCAGCAGCCAAGAATTTGGAGCGGAACTAGCGGGGGACTACTACGAGCAGTACTTC. Its translation: CASSQEFGAELAGDYYEQYF.

The table lists this clonotype with a few counts. V gene TRBV12-3 or TRBV12-4 combines with J gene TRBJ2-1; D uncertain. Trimming shortened V by 2 bases and J by 0 bases, and 11 bases separated the two germline ends. The CDR3 is made up of 16 amino acids. CDR3 DNA sequence: TGTGCCAGCAGTTTATACCCCCTCGGCTCCTACAATGAGCAGTTCTTC. It codes for CASSLYPLGSYNEQFF.

The gene calls are TRBV18 and TRBJ2-7; no clear D gene. In germline, CDR1 is KGHSH, CDR2 LQKENI. V lost 0 bases, J lost 2 bases, and 8 bases lay in between. This CDR3 contains 14 residues. CDR3 sequence (DNA): TGTGCCAGCTCACCACCAAGCCTTGCCTACGAGCAGTACTTC. This codes for CASSPPSLAYEQYF.

This rearrangement joins TRBV30 to TRBJ1-1; perhaps TRBD1 as D (5 bases). The CDR3 spans 12 residues. CDR1 and CDR2 from the germline V gene are GTSNPN and SVGIG (reference sequence). The V end lost 2 bases, the J end lost 10 bases, and 14 bases lay between the germline ends. Written as DNA, the CDR3 is TGTGCCTGGAGTTCGAGGGGTGTAGGAGCTTTCTTT. Its protein product is CAWSSRGVGAFF.

This clonotype was seen only a few times. The chain couples TRBV27 to TRBJ1-5; 8 positions agree with TRBD1. Trimming took 4 bases from V and 2 from J; bases not matched to a gene: 7. The CDR3 extends over 16 amino acids. CDR1 and CDR2 (germline): MNHEY, SMNVEV (reference sequence). CDR3 sequence reads: CASSSYVGQGNQPQHF. In DNA form, the CDR3 reads TGTGCCAGCAGTTCCTACGTGGGACAGGGCAATCAGCCCCAGCATTTT.

The DNA of the CDR3 is TGTGCCAGCAGCTTCGGGGGCGGGAGGGCCTTGTTGGAGACCCAGTACTTC. It is translated as CASSFGGGRALLETQYF. The rearrangement links TRBV9 to TRBJ2-5; 9 bases map to TRBD2. Trimming at V came to 4 bases and at J to 5 bases, leaving 15 bases not matched to a gene. CDR1 SGDLS and CDR2 YYNGEE come from the germline V gene. The CDR3 is 17 amino acids.

This clonotype was found a few times. The V call is TRBV11-1, the J call TRBJ1-1; D may be TRBD1 (5 bases). Trimming shortened V by 4 bases and J by 4 bases, and 25 bases separated the two germline ends. The CDR3 length is 18 residues. Germline loops: CDR1 SGHAT, CDR2 FQDESV (reference sequence). Written as DNA, the CDR3 is TGTGCCAGCAGCTATAGAAGGACTGGCGAGGGACGGGGCACTGAAGCTTTCTTT. This codes for CASSYRRTGEGRGTEAFF.

V is TRBV19 and J is TRBJ2-1, with a tentative D call TRBD2 (6 bases). CDR1 is LNHDA and CDR2 is SQIVND in the germline V gene (reference sequence). The CDR3 extends over 14 amino acids. V dropped 9 bases and J dropped 0 bases, with 12 bases sitting between them. Written as DNA, the CDR3 is TGTGCCAGCTTTAGCGGCAGCTCCTACAATGAGCAGTTCTTC. This sequence encodes CASFSGSSYNEQFF.

The chain employs TRBV20-1 and TRBJ1-2, with a tentative D call TRBD1 (6 bases). V gave up 1 base and J gave up 4 bases, with 13 bases separating them. In germline, CDR1 is DFQATT, CDR2 SNEGSKA (reference sequence). There are 14 residues in the CDR3. The CDR3 reads CSARAAGVSYGYTF. CDR3 coding DNA: TGCAGTGCTAGAGCCGCAGGGGTGAGCTATGGCTACACCTTC.